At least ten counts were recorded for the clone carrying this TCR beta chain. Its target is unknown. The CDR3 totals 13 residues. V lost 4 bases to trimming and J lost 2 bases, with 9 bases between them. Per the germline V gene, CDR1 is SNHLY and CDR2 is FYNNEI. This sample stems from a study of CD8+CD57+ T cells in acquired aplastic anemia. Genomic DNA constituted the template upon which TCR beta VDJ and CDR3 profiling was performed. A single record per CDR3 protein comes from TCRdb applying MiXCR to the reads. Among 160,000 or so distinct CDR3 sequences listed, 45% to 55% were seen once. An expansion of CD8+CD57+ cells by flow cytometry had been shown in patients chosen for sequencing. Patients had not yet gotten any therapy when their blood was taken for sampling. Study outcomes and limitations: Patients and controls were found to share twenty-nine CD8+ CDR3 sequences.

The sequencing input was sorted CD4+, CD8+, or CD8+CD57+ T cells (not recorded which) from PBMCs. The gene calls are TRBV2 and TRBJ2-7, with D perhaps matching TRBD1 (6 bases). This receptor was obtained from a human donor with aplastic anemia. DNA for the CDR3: TGTGCCAGCAGTGTAACAGGGCCCTACGAGCAGTACTTC. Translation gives CASSVTGPYEQYF.